This T cell receptor (beta chain) was sequenced during a study of cytomegalovirus exposure and HLA in healthy donors (dated by TCRdb to about 2017). Notes on the research overall: In an earlier analysis of some 610 of the donors, 250 to 350 Gb of sequence data and 90 million to 120 million unique TCR beta sequences from some 170 million T cells were reported. Approximately 300 gigabases of sequencing data and 70 million to 100 million unique TCR sequences made up an early release that covered approximately 700 HLA-typed donors. Of the roughly 400 genotyped donors, less than 90% were placed in the genetic ancestry cluster associated with self-reported Caucasian donors. The study aimed to test whether cataloging public T cell receptors could reveal signatures of past pathogen exposure. The study used immunosequencing to profile the T cell repertoires of approximately 690 subjects and linked those repertoires to cytomegalovirus serostatus. In addition to the first cohort of around 670 subjects, a separate validation cohort of approximately 130 different subjects was used. High-throughput TCR immunosequencing, statistical association of individual TCRs with disease status, and machine learning were combined to predict cytomegalovirus infection status. To study patterns of TCR occurrence, a later analysis re-analyzed previously published TCR beta repertoires from 600 to 750 donors and added high-resolution HLA genotyping. Rather than using new phenotypic data, the later analysis identified candidate immune exposures from TCR beta sequences and from how often those sequences occurred across donors. An earlier analysis of several hundred of the donors applied high-throughput TCR beta sequencing to assess whether each TCR beta V gene segment acted as functional or pseudogenic. Donor age, sex, ethnicity and CMV serostatus were collected together with the repertoire data. Genome-wide SNP genotypes for about 60% of the roughly 670 donors were used in a later genetic analysis, which treated that subset as a discovery cohort. All discovery cohort repertoires had been generated on a single sequencing platform. Both class I and class II loci were covered by HLA typing, at four-digit resolution. The number of typed donors differed by locus: about 620-630 for A, B, C, DRB1 and DQB1; approximately 540 for DQA1; approximately 600 for DPA1; and roughly 470 for DPB1. Because of strong linkage in the cohort, roughly five DR-DQ haplotypes were treated as single units for association and clustering. Among a few hundred genotyped donors of the cohort, an average of around 240,000 unique TCR beta nucleotide sequences were sequenced per donor, 15% to 20% of them non-productive. Findings and caveats that apply to the study as a whole: According to a later analysis, most CMV-associated TCR beta chains appeared to be HLA-restricted, and the HLA associations seemed to be driven largely by CMV exposure. Strong co-occurrence of HLA alleles, especially DR and DQ, made assigning TCR associations to individual alleles difficult. A cluster of highly shared sequence variants was judged likely to be a technical artifact of the sequencing pipeline. V-gene and J-gene trimming of TCR beta chains was associated with a missense DCLRE1C variant in a later genetic analysis, and the association was replicated in an independent cohort. In the study, approximately 160 TCR beta chains were listed as associated with cytomegalovirus. Three of the identified cytomegalovirus-associated TCR beta chains were confirmed in vitro to be specific for cytomegalovirus antigens. CMV serostatus was the only immune exposure information available for the cohort. The presence/absence analyses assumed that sequencing depth was roughly uniform across donors, and that assumption may not be true. Most TCR sequences were observed very rarely across donors, whereas some public TCRs were present in many individuals. A later analysis reported that several top co-occurrence clusters appeared linked to parvovirus B19, influenza, CMV and Epstein-Barr virus. A further reported finding was that TCR beta sequences accurately predicted the HLA-A and HLA-B alleles for most subjects in the first cohort. The authors suggested that the approach could potentially be generalized to other disease states and immunological phenotypes. At a false discovery rate of 0.05, a later analysis linked around 17,000 TCR beta sequences to specific HLA alleles. In a later analysis, HLA-associated TCR beta chains were found to be more clonally expanded and to have lower generation probabilities than equally common non-associated chains. HLA typing was unavailable for some donors at each locus, so association tests used only the typed subset. Cytomegalovirus status was reported to be diagnosed by the classifier with high specificity and sensitivity in both the original and validation cohorts. Roughly 17 rarely observed V segments, including chromosome 9 orphons, were excluded from the earlier analysis of approximately 600 of the donors because counts were too low. This cohort had only TCR beta chains sequenced, and the lack of alpha or paired-chain data limited which features could be detected. Some IMGT-functional V segments, including TRBV6-2 and TRBV6-3, could not be told apart with the 87-base-pair reads, so those segments were excluded. Correlated functional status among segregating V segments might be attributable to linkage disequilibrium, but an unknown experimental factor could not be ruled out. According to a later analysis, TCR association rates differed among HLA loci, with DRB1 alleles showing the most associated TCRs and HLA-C alleles showing the fewest. According to a later genetic analysis, donors in an Asian-associated ancestry cluster had fewer N-insertions in productive TCRs than the roughly 660-donor mean. In an earlier analysis of some 550 of the donors, most TCR beta V segments were observed in productive rearrangements about 90% or about 30% of the time, broadly matching IMGT annotations.

Concerning this clone itself: Its antigen target is currently unknown. There are no base qualities to consult, and no much larger clone falls within one base.

Library method: the immunoSEQ multiplex PCR assay. For the multiplex PCR, a mixture combining 60 forward primers for TCR Vbeta segments and 13 reverse primers for TCR Jbeta segments was used. A multiplex PCR assay on genomic DNA amplified the CDR3 region of rearranged TCR beta genes. On the Illumina HiSeq System, the amplified TCR beta libraries were sequenced as 87-base-pair reads. In the authors' own workflow: In a later analysis, tens of millions of unique TCR beta chains were counted across the approximately 640 repertoires, and roughly 9.9 million of these chains were shared by at least two donors. Raw reads were error-corrected and collapsed into unique sequences by a nearest-neighbor algorithm in which closely related sequences were merged to remove PCR and sequencing errors. To assign V, D and J gene segments, CDR3 sequences were aligned to IMGT reference sequences. For a sequence to be retained, a match of at least six nucleotides was required to both a V gene segment and a J gene segment. A rearrangement was called productive if the CDR3 had no stop codons and remained in frame with V and J, and every other rearrangement was called non-productive. CDR3 was defined according to IMGT convention as the region running from the second conserved V-encoded cysteine to the conserved J-encoded phenylalanine. The earlier analysis of roughly 590 of the donors excluded any sequence lacking an unambiguous match to a single V gene segment. An earlier analysis of over 450 of the donors classified V segments as functional when productive rearrangements were above 56.7% and as segregating when the standard deviation between donors was above 5%. A statistical classification framework was built for diagnosing cytomegalovirus status from the catalog of TCR beta chain sequences. In a later analysis, TCR nucleotide sequences were compared against IMGT/GENE-DB human TR gene sequences so that V and J genes could be assigned. A later analysis assigned CDR3 sequences and most-parsimonious VDJ recombination scenarios with the TCRdist pipeline. In a later analysis, each TCR beta chain was defined by its CDR3 amino acid sequence together with its V-gene family, and reads lacking a unique V-gene family were excluded. To address suspected cross-contamination and a sequencing artifact, a later analysis removed around 600 highly shared, low-generation-probability nucleotide sequences. A later analysis calculated a clonal expansion index for each public chain from normalized within-repertoire ranks of inferred template counts. In a later analysis, generation probabilities were computed with a VDJ recombination model fitted to out-of-frame rearrangements, and the resulting probabilities were checked against IGoR. In a later analysis, TCR-TCR, TCR-HLA and TCR-CMV co-occurrence was scored with hypergeometric tests, and a repertoire-size bias correction was applied to TCR pairs. A later analysis estimated false discovery rates by permuting HLA or CMV assignments 20 times. In a later analysis, co-occurring TCRs were grouped with DBSCAN, and TCRdist sequence similarity was added when clustering was performed within HLA-allele-positive subsets. For co-occurrence clustering, repertoires with fewer than 30,000 or more than 120,000 public chains were excluded, along with roughly 5 repertoires with anomalous nucleotide sharing. TCRdb took over this immuneACCESS table, retaining in-frame rearrangements with V and J assigned. Such tables are incomplete; in checked studies, under half of the missing clones stem from an unresolved V gene, and the remainder is unexplained. The V and J calls and clone size were taken over from that table, and D and trimming were inferred from the DNA. In all, the sample holds 210,000 or so clones, and around 87% of those were seen once. 1% to 1.5% of the sample rests with the top ten.

The CDR3 spans 12 residues, from the cysteine through the phenylalanine. Just the 36-base CDR3 DNA is kept, in frame starting at base 1. The germline V and J ends show losses of 6 bases and 5 bases respectively, and no gene match explains 6 bases of the junction. The germline V gene gives CDR1 as SQVTM and CDR2 as ANQGSEA. The cohort was made up of approximately 700 healthy bone marrow donors. At the time of sampling, all cohort members were nominally healthy, though unrecorded immune exposures were likely present. The donor tested CMV seronegative and was one of the 352 seronegative cohort members. A peripheral blood sample was collected from each donor, and TCR beta sequencing was performed on peripheral blood mononuclear cells. Genomic DNA extraction from the blood cell samples was performed with the Qiagen DNeasy Blood Extraction Kit.

This TCR came from a man aged 25-45 years in good health and CMV-seronegative. Sequenced: PBMCs. This receptor chain uses TRBV29-1 and TRBJ2-5; 7 junctional bases match TRBD1. The DNA sequence follows: TGCAGCGTCGAAACAGGGGTGGAGACCCAGTACTTC. Translation gives CSVETGVETQYF.